The source of this TCR beta chain is a study of OX40 agonist ivuxolimab in advanced cancers. Study-wide context: Ivuxolimab, which targeted the costimulatory receptor OX40 (CD134), was an agonistic, fully human IgG2 monoclonal antibody. Intravenous ivuxolimab was administered to patients every 2 weeks at six dose levels: 0.01, 0.1, 0.3, 1.5, 3 and 10 mg/kg. Of the roughly 51 dose-escalation patients, hepatocellular carcinoma was present in around 20, melanoma in approximately 15, renal cell carcinoma in 9 and head and neck cancer in 9. The dose-escalation cohort was 82.7% male with a mean age of about 65 years, ranging from roughly 23 to 85. Patients were allowed to have had prior anti-PD-1, anti-PD-L1 or anti-CTLA-4 therapy, and 40% to 45% of the dose-escalation patients had previously received checkpoint inhibitors. Partial responses occurred in three dose-escalation patients: two with cutaneous melanoma and one with hepatocellular carcinoma. The point of sequencing TCRbeta in the periphery was to test whether ivuxolimab changed TCR sequence diversity and drove clonal T-cell expansion. The paper covers the monotherapy dose-escalation part of the phase I ivuxolimab trial, which included N of about 50 patients. General conclusions and limits of the study: Clonal expansion of both CD4+ and CD8+ blood T cells was observed from baseline to week 6 at doses 0.1 to 3.0 mg/kg. Partial responders in the 0.1-3.0 mg/kg groups had among the lowest normalized peripheral clonal expansion, especially among CD8+ T cells. After ivuxolimab, more expanded clones were found on average in CD8+ T cells than in CD4+ T cells. Low levels of normalized T-cell clonal expansion were also seen in some patients who did not respond. The antigen specificity of the peripheral T cells that underwent clonal expansion was not determined.

A word on this clone: This receptor's antigen is unknown. No base-level quality is on record; no much larger clone is a single base apart.

Patients with autoimmune disease history or receiving systemic immunosuppression were excluded from the trial. Peripheral blood for TCR sequencing was collected from all dose cohorts at baseline, on cycle 4 day 1, and on cycle 7 day 1. Samples were obtained from an open-label, multicenter, first-in-human phase I dose-escalation trial of ivuxolimab. Adults with locally advanced or metastatic head and neck squamous cell, hepatocellular, melanoma or renal cell carcinoma were enrolled in the trial. Before TCR sequencing, CD4+ T cells and CD8+ T cells from peripheral blood were sorted into separate populations. Spanning cysteine to phenylalanine, the CDR3 consists of 18 amino acids. Of the read, only the CDR3 DNA is kept; its 54 bases are in frame from base 1. Via the germline V gene (reference sequence), CDR1 is GTSNPN and CDR2 SVGIG. A distance of 17 bases separates the germline ends of V and J, which lose 0 bases and 2 bases respectively.

Genomic DNA was isolated from the sorted cells so that the TCRbeta CDR3 region could be sequenced. The immunoSEQ Assay was used to sequence the TCRbeta CDR3 regions. TCRdb took this table from immuneACCESS and kept in-frame rearrangements with V and J called. Such tables lack part of the clones; where checked against another copy, unresolved V genes explain under half of the gap, and the rest is unexplained. Counted in this sample were 65,000 to 95,000 clones; around 80% of them appeared once. 0.45% to 0.65% of the sample belongs to the ten largest clones. The sequence links TRBV30 to TRBJ2-6; D gene: possibly TRBD1, on 5 matching bases. The source of this sequence is an adult with an advanced solid tumor such as melanoma, head and neck, liver or kidney cancer. The sample in question was CD4+ or CD8+ T cells sorted from blood, obtained in a trial of the OX40 agonist ivuxolimab. The CDR3: CAWSVATGNTPGANVLTF. The sequence in DNA is TGTGCCTGGAGTGTTGCCACAGGAAACACTCCTGGGGCCAACGTCCTGACTTTC.